A selection of T cell receptor beta chains follows, all from one sample in a study of T cells after yellow fever vaccination. TCRdb reanalysed the 5' RACE reads using MiXCR and keeps one entry per CDR3 protein. In the table there are some 320,000 distinct CDR3 sequences, about 4% of which are singletons. The sample here was PBMCs, taken 5 days after the yellow fever booster vaccination. These receptors were obtained from a man aged 18 to 35 who received the YFV17D yellow fever vaccine. The CDR3 runs from the conserved cysteine through the conserved F or W. The size field is filled for only some rows; it gives once, few, many or a size class.

TRBJ2-1 - TRBV7-2 CASSAPLAGGNYEQFF
TRBJ1-2 many TRBV19 CASSINVNYGYTF
TRBJ2-2 - TRBV11-2 CASSFPRRGTRGTGELFF
TRBJ2-2 - TRBV11-2 CASSPRAFLNTGELFF
TRBJ2-3 few TRBV3-1 CASSQERKVAGGGTDTQYF
TRBJ1-1 - TRBV10-3 CAIMGQGNTEAFF
TRBJ2-5 - TRBV12-3/TRBV12-4 CASSRTGRGQETQYF
TRBJ2-3 - TRBV7-7 CASSSSSVSTDTQYF
TRBJ1-2 many TRBV7-9 CASSLTFRGGYGYTF
TRBJ2-7 many TRBV15 CATSRVAGNEQYF
TRBJ1-4 few TRBV6-5 CASSLGAGAEKLFF
TRBJ1-1 - TRBV5-6 CASSYQGPPNTEAFF
TRBJ2-2 medium-sized TRBV4-1 CASSQPPGGPNTGELFF
TRBJ2-1 few TRBV7-9 CASISDRGGPFYNEQFF
TRBJ2-5 few TRBV11-3 CASSFSQQETQYF
TRBJ1-5 - TRBV7-2 CASSLYRPSSQHF
TRBJ2-1 many TRBV2 CASSGGASYNEQFF
TRBJ2-7 few TRBV5-4 CAAYDAGESREEYF
TRBJ2-5 many TRBV2 CASSPPSSGETQYF
TRBJ2-1 many TRBV7-2 CASSFRGTRNNEQFF
TRBJ2-2 - TRBV20-1 CSARDRERGTGELFF
TRBJ2-2 many TRBV5-1 CASSRDRTITGELFF
TRBJ1-1 - TRBV12-2 CASRLVSTLNTEAFF
TRBJ1-2 few TRBV9 CASTAGQGSGYGYTF
TRBJ2-5 many TRBV7-9 CATRGGGVQETQYF
TRBJ2-7 - TRBV20-1 CSARESSEQYF
TRBJ2-2 few TRBV25-1 CASRTGSRDGELFF
TRBJ1-5 - TRBV6-2/TRBV6-3 CASKRENQPQHF
TRBJ2-7 many TRBV6-2/TRBV6-3 CASSYRDRGTNEQYF
TRBJ2-5 few TRBV24-1 CATSDSLAGGQETQYF
TRBJ2-6 many TRBV5-1 CASRVGTMAGANVLTF
TRBJ2-6 many TRBV20-1 CRAKGAGPDSGANVLTF
TRBJ2-7 many TRBV6-2/TRBV6-3 CASSSDSGDYEQYF
TRBJ2-2 many TRBV5-1 CASSLARDSPSGELFF
TRBJ2-1 - TRBV7-9 CASSVRYNRSFDEQFF
TRBJ1-5 few TRBV27 CASSFHTGANQPQHF
TRBJ2-7 - TRBV12-5 CASGSAGQGSSYEQYF
TRBJ2-3 few TRBV29-1 CSVRDNGGSTDTQYF
TRBJ2-5 - TRBV2 CASMGRLAPLETQYF
TRBJ1-5 many TRBV12-3/TRBV12-4 CASSFGQGAYQPQHF
TRBJ1-3 few TRBV5-5 CASSPGRPAGNTIYF
TRBJ1-4 few TRBV6-5 CASSRQAANEKLFF
TRBJ2-7 many TRBV3-1 CASSQNSATYEQYF
TRBJ2-3 few TRBV6-6 CASTGGRSLRNTQYF
TRBJ2-3 few TRBV12-3/TRBV12-4 CASSLGEGARDTQYF
TRBJ2-5 many TRBV10-3 CATSARGKETQYF
TRBJ2-5 few TRBV2 CASSAEETQYF
TRBJ2-2 many TRBV3-1 CASSQRLAATGELFF
TRBJ1-1 few TRBV6-5 CASSYAGQANTEAFF
TRBJ1-5 - TRBV3-1 CASSQDQGGYQPQHF
TRBJ2-1 many TRBV21-1 CASTSWTTNEFF
TRBJ1-3 - TRBV5-8 CASSSGQGGGNTIYF
TRBJ2-7 - TRBV13 CASSNGQAYEQYF
TRBJ2-7 many TRBV6-5 CASSLGPMGSYEQYF
TRBJ2-1 - TRBV12-3/TRBV12-4 CASMGDPYNEQFF